This TCR beta chain was documented in a study of early T cells in non-severe SARS-CoV-2 infection. Overall study: Unsorted whole-blood RNA was sequenced in bulk, leaving chains unpaired.

This clonotype was seen many times. Its specificity is not known. Attachment of unique molecular identifiers was made to individual cDNA molecules. TCRdb itself ran the 5' RACE reads through MiXCR, one entry per CDR3 protein. The sample consists of around 40,000 distinct CDR3 sequences, about 5.8% of them appearing once. V lost 6 bases and J 11 bases, leaving 23 bases between the germline ends. This CDR3 has 14 amino acids. The V gene's germline CDR1 is MNHEY and CDR2 SVGAGI. The study, taken as a whole, reports: Matches to VDJdb favored anti-spike CD8 responses and missed private and CD4 specificities.

The chain joins TRBV6-5 to TRBJ2-7; no definite D call. This clonotype was sampled from an adult who was a healthcare worker with PCR-confirmed SARS-CoV-2 infection or an uninfected control (not recorded which). Sequencing used whole blood. CDR3 amino acids: CASSSAPGKRCEYF. In DNA, the CDR3 is TGTGCCAGCAGCTCGGCCCCCGGAAAGAGGTGTGAGTACTTC.